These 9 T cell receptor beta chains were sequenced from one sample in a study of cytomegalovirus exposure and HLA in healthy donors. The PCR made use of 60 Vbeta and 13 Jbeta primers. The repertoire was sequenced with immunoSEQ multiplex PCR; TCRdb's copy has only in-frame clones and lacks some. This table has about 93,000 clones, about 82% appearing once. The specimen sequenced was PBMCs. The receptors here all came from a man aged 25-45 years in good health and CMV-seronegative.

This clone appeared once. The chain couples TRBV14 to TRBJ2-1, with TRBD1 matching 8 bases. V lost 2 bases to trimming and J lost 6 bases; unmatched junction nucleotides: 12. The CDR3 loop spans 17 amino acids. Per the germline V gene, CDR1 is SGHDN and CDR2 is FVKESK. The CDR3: CASSQLFGQGSFNEQFF. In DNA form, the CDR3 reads TGTGCCAGCAGCCAATTGTTCGGACAGGGAAGTTTCAATGAGCAGTTCTTC.

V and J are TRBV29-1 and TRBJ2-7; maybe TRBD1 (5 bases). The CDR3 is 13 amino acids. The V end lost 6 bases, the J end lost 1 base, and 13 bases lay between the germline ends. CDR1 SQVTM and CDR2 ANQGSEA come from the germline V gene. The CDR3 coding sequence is TGCAGCGTCTCCTCCGACAGTTCCTACGAGCAGTACTTC. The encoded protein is CSVSSDSSYEQYF.

CDR3 DNA sequence: TGCGCCAGCAGCCCGACAGTCGGGTCTCAGCCCCAGCATTTT. Its protein product is CASSPTVGSQPQHF. The V gene is TRBV5-1, the J gene TRBJ1-5, with D possibly TRBD1 on 5 matching bases. This CDR3 is 14 amino acids long. V was pared by 4 bases and J by 6 bases, with 14 bases between. Germline V gives CDR1 SGHRS, CDR2 YFSETQ.

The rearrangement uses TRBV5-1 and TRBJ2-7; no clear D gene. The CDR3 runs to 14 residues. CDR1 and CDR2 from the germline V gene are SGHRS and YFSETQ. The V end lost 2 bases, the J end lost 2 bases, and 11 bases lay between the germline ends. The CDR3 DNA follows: TGCGCCAGCAGCTTCGCCGCGGAGACCTACGAGCAGTACTTC. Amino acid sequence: CASSFAAETYEQYF.

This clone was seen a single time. The CDR3, as DNA: TGTGCCAGTAGTATAGGCCGATCTAGCACTGAAGCTTTCTTT. Protein: CASSIGRSSTEAFF. V and J are TRBV19 and TRBJ1-1; D is uncertain. Looked up from germline, CDR1 is LNHDA and CDR2 is SQIVND (reference sequence). Between the trimmed V and J ends, which lost 1 base and 4 bases, there was a span of 10 bases. This CDR3 is 14 amino acids long.

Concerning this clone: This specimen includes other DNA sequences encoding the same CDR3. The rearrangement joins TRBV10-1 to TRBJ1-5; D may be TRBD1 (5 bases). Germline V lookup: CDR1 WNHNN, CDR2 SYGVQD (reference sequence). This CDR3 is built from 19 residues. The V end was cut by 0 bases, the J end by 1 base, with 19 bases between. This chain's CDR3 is CASSESRSPWGESNQPQHF. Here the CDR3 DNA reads TGCGCCAGCAGTGAGTCAAGGAGCCCCTGGGGCGAGAGCAATCAGCCCCAGCATTTT.

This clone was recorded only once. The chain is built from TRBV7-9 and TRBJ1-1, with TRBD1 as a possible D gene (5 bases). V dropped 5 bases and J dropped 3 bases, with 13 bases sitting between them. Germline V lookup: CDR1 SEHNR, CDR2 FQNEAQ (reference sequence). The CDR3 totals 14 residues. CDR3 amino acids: CASSPGTFDTEAFF. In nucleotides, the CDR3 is TGTGCCAGCAGCCCGGGGACTTTTGACACTGAAGCTTTCTTT.

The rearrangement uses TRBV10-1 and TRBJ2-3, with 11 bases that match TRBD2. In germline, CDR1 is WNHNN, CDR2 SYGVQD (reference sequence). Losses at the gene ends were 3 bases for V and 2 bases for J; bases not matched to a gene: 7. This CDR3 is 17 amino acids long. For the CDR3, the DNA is TGCGCCAGCAGTGACCCGGGACTAGCGGAGAACACAGATACGCAGTATTTT. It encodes CASSDPGLAENTDTQYF.

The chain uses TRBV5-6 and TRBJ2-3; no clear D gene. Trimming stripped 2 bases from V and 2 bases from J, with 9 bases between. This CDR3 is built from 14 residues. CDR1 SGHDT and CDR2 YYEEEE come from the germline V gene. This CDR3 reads CASSLFLDTDTQYF. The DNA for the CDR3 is TGTGCCAGCAGCTTATTTTTAGACACAGATACGCAGTATTTT.